The T cell receptor beta chain described here comes from a study of blood T cell repertoires in COVID-19. As for the study in general: PBMCs, B-cell-depleted T cells, or T cells provided the cDNA or gDNA that made up the material.

The germline V gene has CDR1 SGHNT and CDR2 YENEEA. Trimming removed 4 bases from V and 3 bases from J; junction bases left unmatched: 6. This CDR3 contains 14 residues. In the authors' workflow: Reference gene primer amplification in the assay estimated nucleated cell counts. Assay used: immunoSEQ multiplex PCR; TCRdb lists only in-frame clones, some missing. V and J calls plus clone size are reproduced from that table; the DNA served to infer D and trimming. The sample has some 74,000 clones; 65% to 85% are singletons. This clone was observed a single time. The genes are TRBV11-3 and TRBJ2-7; 7 bases are a match to TRBD1. This sequence was found in a woman at least 80 years old with active or convalescent COVID-19. The sequenced material came from peripheral blood. CDR3 DNA: TGTGCCAGCAGCTCCTCCGGGACAGACTACGAGCAGTACTTC. Translating gives CASSSSGTDYEQYF.